The entry that follows covers one T cell receptor beta chain sequence. Original methodology: It was from reference gene primer amplification that nucleated cell counts were estimated. Here immunoSEQ multiplex PCR was the method, and the copy in TCRdb shows in-frame clones only, minus some. The V and J calls and clone size come from that table; D and trimming were worked out from the DNA. Among about 180,000 clones listed, over 75% were seen once. CDR1 is MDHEN, CDR2 SYDVKM, per germline. The germline V and J ends were trimmed by 2 bases and 3 bases, with 6 bases remaining between them. The CDR3 runs to 13 residues. This sample is drawn from a study of blood T cell repertoires in COVID-19. Study at large: Whether acute or convalescent, the COVID-19 samples came from the United States, Italy and Spain. PBMCs, B-cell-depleted T cells, or T cells were the source of the cDNA or gDNA that made up the material.

The chain couples TRBV28 to TRBJ2-3; TRBD2 is a possible D gene (6 bases). Sequencing used peripheral blood. The clonotype was recovered from a man aged 55-75 years with acute or convalescent COVID-19. The CDR3 spells CASSLAGTDTQYF. CDR3 in DNA: TGTGCCAGCAGTTTAGCGGGAACAGATACGCAGTATTTT.